The 17 T cell receptor beta chains below come from one sample, sequenced in a study of cytomegalovirus exposure and HLA in healthy donors. Both 60 Vbeta primers and 13 Jbeta primers went into the PCR. The repertoire was sequenced with immunoSEQ multiplex PCR; TCRdb's copy has only in-frame clones and lacks some. The table lists some 150,000 clones, about 80% of them singletons. The material sequenced was PBMCs. The origin of the receptors is a man aged 40-49 years in good health and CMV-seronegative.

The chain couples TRBV6-4 to TRBJ2-2; 8 positions agree with TRBD2. Germline lookup yields CDR1 MRHNA and CDR2 SNTAGT. Trimming cost V 4 bases and J 7 bases; bases outside gene matches: 2. CDR3 length equals 13 residues. Here the CDR3 DNA reads TGTGCCAGCAGTGGGACTAGCAGCGGGGAGCTGTTTTTT. Translating gives CASSGTSSGELFF.

V and J are TRBV28 and TRBJ2-5, with D uncertain. Germline V gives CDR1 MDHEN, CDR2 SYDVKM. The CDR3 extends over 15 amino acids. The ends were cut back, 4 bases at V and 2 bases at J, with 14 bases in the middle. Here the CDR3 DNA reads TGTGCCAGCAGTTCGGGTCCGAACCGTCAAGAGACCCAGTACTTC. This codes for CASSSGPNRQETQYF. The variable domain in full, completed from reference TRBV28 and TRBJ2-5, reads DVKVTQSSRYLVKRTGEKVFLECVQDMDHENMFWYRQDPGLGLRLIYFSYDVKMKEKGDIPEGYSVSREKKERFSLILESASTNQTSMYLCASSSGPNRQETQYFGPGTRLLVL.

In this sample, this clone turned up a few times. The V and J genes are TRBV9 and TRBJ2-3, with TRBD2 matching over 8 bases. The CDR3 spans 15 residues. V shed 0 bases and J 4 bases; nucleotides not matched to a gene: 4. Germline CDR1 and CDR2: SGDLS and YYNGEE. The CDR3 loop reads CASSVGAGGADTQYF. The CDR3 DNA reads TGTGCCAGCAGCGTAGGTGCGGGAGGAGCAGATACGCAGTATTTT.

V is TRBV30 and J is TRBJ2-5; 10 bases are a match to TRBD2. Germline CDR1 and CDR2: GTSNPN and SVGIG (reference sequence). This CDR3 is 14 amino acids long. Trimming took 0 bases from V and 6 from J; bases not matched to a gene: 4. The CDR3, as DNA: TGTGCCTGGAGTGTCCCGGGACTAGCGAAGACCCAGTACTTC. Translated, it gives CAWSVPGLAKTQYF.

This clone has a single count. This chain links TRBV6-5 with TRBJ2-1, with D possibly TRBD1 on 5 matching bases. There are 14 residues in the CDR3. CDR1 is MNHEY, CDR2 SVGAGI, per germline. Trimming took off 7 bases at V and 9 bases at J, with 19 bases between the two ends. The DNA of the CDR3 is TGTGCCAGCACTCCCCGGGCAGGGTCAAGTGAGCAGTTCTTC. Protein product: CASTPRAGSSEQFF.

The chain has TRBV13 and TRBJ2-3; tentatively, D is TRBD1 (5 bases). CDR1 PRHDT and CDR2 FYEKMQ come from the germline V gene (reference sequence). The CDR3 contains 11 residues. The ends were cut back, 8 bases at V and 5 bases at J, with 8 bases in the middle. The CDR3 protein is CASAGRDTQYF. The CDR3 region has the DNA TGTGCCAGCGCAGGGCGAGATACGCAGTATTTT.

This clone was detected once. The V gene is TRBV29-1, the J gene TRBJ2-7; a weak D match, TRBD2 (5 bases). Trimming left V 3 bases short and J 6 bases short, with 15 bases between. In germline, CDR1 is SQVTM, CDR2 ANQGSEA. The CDR3 runs 13 residues. The CDR3 loop is CSVEYGLGVEQYF. DNA for the CDR3: TGCAGCGTTGAGTATGGCCTCGGGGTCGAGCAGTACTTC.

This chain joins TRBV11-2 and TRBJ2-7, with D perhaps matching TRBD1 (6 bases). V was cut by 0 bases and J by 4 bases, with 13 bases left in between. CDR3 length: 15 residues. From germline, CDR1 is SGHAT and CDR2 FQNNGV. CDR3 nucleotides: TGTGCCAGCAGCTTAGAAAACAGGGTTAGGTACGAGCAGTACTTC. Protein product: CASSLENRVRYEQYF. Variable domain in full (rest from reference TRBV11-2 and TRBJ2-7): EAGVAQSPRYKIIEKRQSVAFWCNPISGHATLYWYQQILGQGPKLLIQFQNNGVVDDSQLPKDRFSAERLKGVDSTLKIQPAKLEDSAVYLCASSLENRVRYEQYFGPGTRLTVT.

The V call is TRBV29-1, the J call TRBJ2-7; 8 positions agree with TRBD2. Per germline, CDR1 SQVTM and CDR2 ANQGSEA. The CDR3 has 15 residues. V trimming: 1 base; J trimming: 1 base; junction bases outside the gene matches: 6. The CDR3 protein is CSVEAGSGNSYEQYF. The CDR3 DNA sequence: TGCAGCGTTGAAGCGGGTAGCGGGAATTCCTACGAGCAGTACTTC.

The chain couples TRBV29-1 to TRBJ2-5, with TRBD1 matching 7 bases. V trimming: 3 bases; J trimming: 4 bases; junction bases outside the gene matches: 8. Germline V gene lookup returns CDR1 SQVTM and CDR2 ANQGSEA. This CDR3 has 14 residues. For the CDR3, the DNA is TGCAGCGTTGACGGGACAGCCGGCGGAGAGACCCAGTACTTC. This encodes CSVDGTAGGETQYF.

This chain joins TRBV19 and TRBJ2-7, with a tentative D call TRBD2 (6 bases). Trimming left V 4 bases short and J 0 bases short, with 10 bases between. This CDR3 region has 14 residues. CDR1 LNHDA and CDR2 SQIVND come from the germline V gene (reference sequence). The chain's CDR3 is CASSKAGYSYEQYF. CDR3 coding DNA: TGTGCCAGTAGTAAAGCGGGCTACTCCTACGAGCAGTACTTC.

A remark on this clone: A junction end diverges from the germline sequence, so it may reflect a read error. This sequence joins TRBV6-5 and TRBJ1-1; TRBD1 matches 8 bases. The CDR3 loop spans 14 amino acids. Per the germline V gene, CDR1 is MNHEY and CDR2 is SVGAGI. The CDR3 sequence: CAGSSGTGLSEAFF. Written as DNA, the CDR3 is TGTGCCGGCAGTTCCGGGACAGGCCTTTCTGAAGCTTTCTTT.

The chain's CDR3 is CASRTTGVNSPLHF. As DNA, the CDR3 is TGTGCCAGCAGAACCACAGGGGTGAATTCACCCCTCCACTTT. The V call is TRBV2, the J call TRBJ1-6; 7 bases fit TRBD1. This CDR3 is built from 14 residues. Germline V lookup: CDR1 SNHLY, CDR2 FYNNEI. J lost 7 bases, V lost 6 bases, and 6 bases had no gene match.

This chain joins TRBV6-9 and TRBJ2-1, with TRBD2 matching 16 bases. CDR1 and CDR2 from the germline V gene are MNHGY and SVAAGI. This CDR3 is 19 amino acids long. Germline trimming cut 5 bases from V and 7 bases from J; bases unmatched to any gene: 14. CDR3 in DNA: TGTGCCAGCAGTCTCCGGGGACTAGCGGGAGGGCCGGTATTGAATGAGCAGTTCTTC. It codes for CASSLRGLAGGPVLNEQFF.

To note about this clone: Compared with germline, one end of the junction differs, possibly owing to a read error. The chain couples TRBV7-9 to TRBJ1-2, with D uncertain. Germline V gene data show CDR1 as SEHNR and CDR2 as FQNEAQ (reference sequence). The CDR3 is made up of 12 amino acids. CDR3 nucleotides: TGTTCCAGCAGCTTAGGGTCGGATGGCTACACCTTC. Protein sequence: CSSSLGSDGYTF.

CDR3 bases: TGTGCCAGCAGTCGGTCCGGGACAGGGGCAGATACGCAGTATTTT. This codes for CASSRSGTGADTQYF. The chain employs TRBV6-5 and TRBJ2-3; 10 bases line up with TRBD1. Germline V gives CDR1 MNHEY, CDR2 SVGAGI. This CDR3 region has 15 residues. Losses at the gene ends were 5 bases for V and 4 bases for J; bases not matched to a gene: 6.

V is TRBV11-3 and J is TRBJ2-2; the D is unclear. V lost 5 bases to trimming and J lost 7 bases, with 14 bases between them. There are 14 residues in the CDR3. Germline V gives CDR1 SGHNT, CDR2 YENEEA. The CDR3 is CASSGTRSGGELFF. CDR3 DNA sequence: TGTGCCAGCAGCGGTACAAGGTCGGGCGGGGAGCTGTTTTTT.